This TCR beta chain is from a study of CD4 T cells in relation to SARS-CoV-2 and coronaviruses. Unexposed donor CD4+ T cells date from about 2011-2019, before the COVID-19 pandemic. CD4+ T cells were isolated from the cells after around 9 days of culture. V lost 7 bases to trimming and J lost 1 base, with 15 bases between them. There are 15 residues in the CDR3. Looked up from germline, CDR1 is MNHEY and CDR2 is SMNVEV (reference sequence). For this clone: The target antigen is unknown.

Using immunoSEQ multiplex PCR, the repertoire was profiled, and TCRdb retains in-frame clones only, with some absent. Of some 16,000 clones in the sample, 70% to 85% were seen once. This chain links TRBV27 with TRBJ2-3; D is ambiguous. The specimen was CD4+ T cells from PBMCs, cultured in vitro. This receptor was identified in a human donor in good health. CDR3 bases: TGTGCCAGCACCAGACACGACCGGGGCACAGATACGCAGTATTTT. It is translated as CASTRHDRGTDTQYF.